This T cell receptor (beta chain) appears in the sequencing data of a study of T cells in Graves' hyperthyroidism and ophthalmopathy. There were TCR beta CDR3 regions amplified from RNA transcripts. HTBI primers drove first-round RT-PCR of the TCR CDR3. TCRdb reprocessed the multiplex PCR reads with MiXCR, giving one entry per CDR3 protein. The sample has hundreds of thousands of distinct CDR3 sequences; 13% are singletons. The study left out patients who had uncontrolled infection, other autoimmune disease, pregnancy or lactation. This CDR3 spans 15 amino acids. The germline CDR1 and CDR2 sequences are ENHRY and SYGVKD. Germline trimming cut 5 bases from V and 1 base from J; bases unmatched to any gene: 6.

The sample comprised blood. This chain connects TRBV10-3 to TRBJ2-3, with 7 bases fitting TRBD2. The source is a woman aged 18-29 years with Graves' hyperthyroidism. Here the CDR3 reads CAISNLGGGTDTQYF. CDR3 coding DNA: TGTGCCATCAGTAATTTGGGGGGGGGCACAGATACGCAGTATTTT.